This T cell receptor beta chain emerged from a study of shared clonotypes between healthy human individuals. The overall study: Each donor's CD4 naive and CD4 memory cells filled three plates apiece, CD8 naive two, and CD8 memory one.

Investigators divided CD4+ cells into CD45RA+ naive and CD45RA-negative memory subsets. Regarding this clone: Its antigen is undetermined.

Whole-study findings and limits: In general, naive subsets displayed greater estimated richness than memory subsets did.

V was clipped by 3 bases and J by 9 bases; unmatched bases: 4. The length of the CDR3 is 15 residues. Germline CDR1 SEHNR, CDR2 FQNEAQ (reference sequence). Across several immunoSEQ plates, the genomic DNA of each subset was split evenly. Clones were sequenced by immunoSEQ multiplex PCR, and TCRdb holds only the in-frame ones, with some missing. The profile shows millions of clones, roughly 92% of them singletons. The V call is TRBV7-9, the J call TRBJ2-1; 14 positions match TRBD2. Sequenced material: naive CD4+ T cells sorted from blood. Subset here: CD45RA+ positively selected. The TCR comes from a man between 18 and 29 years old in good health. CDR3 nucleotides: TGTGCCAGCAGCTTTTTGGGACTAGCGGGGGCTGAGCAGTTCTTC. Translation gives CASSFLGLAGAEQFF.